The source of this T cell receptor (beta chain) is a study of cytotoxic CD8 clonotypes in ibrutinib-treated CLL. As for the study in general: The patient breakdown showed roughly ten relapsed/refractory and around 16 treatment-naive cases, with 17 IGHV unmutated.

The CDR3 contains 15 residues. Germline loops: CDR1 SGHRS, CDR2 YFSETQ. Trimming took off 0 bases at V and 0 bases at J, with 6 bases between the two ends. Depths of 1 in 200,000 to 1 in 1 million T cells were the sequencing target. Measured with immunoSEQ multiplex PCR; TCRdb has only the in-frame clones, and not every one. The sample consists of 300,000 to 350,000 clones, about 80% of them appearing once. The chain is built from TRBV5-1 and TRBJ2-2, with a tentative D call TRBD2 (5 bases). This sequence originates from a human donor with chronic lymphocytic leukemia. The source material was PBMCs, sampled before ibrutinib treatment. CDR3 DNA sequence: TGCGCCAGCAGCTTGGCTAGCTCGAACACCGGGGAGCTGTTTTTT. This translates into CASSLASSNTGELFF.